What follows describes a single TCR beta chain. As yet, its antigen is unknown. This beta chain is off target for a library built for alpha chains, so its abundance means little. TCRdb re-called the 5' RACE reads through MiXCR, storing one row per CDR3 protein. This sample carries around 15,000 distinct CDR3 sequences, 6% to 7.5% of them seen once, and the ten largest clones take about 20%. This sample is drawn from a study of spatial heterogeneity in lung cancer. Findings of the study overall: It was found that expanded intratumoral alpha and beta TCR counts tracked tumor mutation counts.

Germline assignment: CDR1 LGHDT and CDR2 YNNKEL (reference sequence). The CDR3 runs to 14 residues. V shed 3 bases and J shed 0 bases, with 5 bases lying between them. Time point meaning: sample taken at primary tumor resection. The chain joins TRBV3-1 to TRBJ2-2; D gene unclear. Sequencing used lung tumor tissue, obtained at surgery. The sequence was obtained from a female donor with early-stage non-small cell lung cancer. CDR3 sequence reads: CASSHGTNTGELFF. The CDR3 coding sequence is TGTGCCAGCAGCCATGGGACGAACACCGGGGAGCTGTTTTTT.